In its sample, the clone carrying this TCR beta chain was seen a few times. Quantitative molecular-barcoded 5'-RACE generated the TCR beta libraries. TCRdb redid the calling of the 5' RACE reads with MiXCR, one entry per CDR3 protein. This table holds 80,000 to 90,000 distinct CDR3 sequences, around 25% found once. This sample was included in a study of CD8 T cells in ankylosing spondylitis. This CDR3 is built from 14 residues. Trimming left V 2 bases short and J 4 bases short, with 11 bases between. CDR1 and CDR2 from the germline V gene are MNHEY and SMNVEV (reference sequence). The genes are TRBV27 and TRBJ1-1; tentatively, D is TRBD1 (5 bases). The sample taken for sequencing was blood, either unsorted or a sorted T cell fraction (not recorded which). The clonotype originates from a male donor with ankylosing spondylitis or in good health (not recorded which). CDR3 region: CASSLVGVGTEAFF. DNA of the CDR3: TGTGCCAGCAGTTTAGTAGGGGTTGGCACTGAAGCTTTCTTT.